Below are 11 T cell receptor beta chains sequenced from a single sample in a study of vaccination and CD4 T cells after COVID-19. This sample's treatment: roughly 10-day PBMC culture with coronavirus spike peptide pools or control peptides (ViraFEST assay). No antigens are known for them. The Oncomine TCR Beta short-read assay generated sequence data from the DNA of cultured CD4+ T cells. TCRdb redid the calling of the PCR reads with MiXCR, one entry per CDR3 protein. The sample includes around 11,000 distinct CDR3 sequences, over 55% of them seen just once. Sequenced material: CD4+ T cells from blood, cultured in vitro. These receptors came from a human donor who had recovered from COVID-19.

This chain joins TRBV18 and TRBJ1-2; D might be TRBD1 (6 bases). The CDR3 is 14 residues long. V dropped 3 bases and J dropped 8 bases, with 16 bases sitting between them. Germline loops: CDR1 KGHSH, CDR2 LQKENI. CDR3 protein: CASSPPPGVRGYTF. CDR3 sequence (DNA): TGTGCCAGCTCACCTCCTCCAGGGGTGCGGGGCTACACCTTC.

The count of this clonotype is one. This chain joins TRBV27 and TRBJ2-5, with 7 bases that match TRBD1. The V segment lost 6 bases and the J segment 5 bases; nucleotides outside the gene matches: 21. CDR3 length: 18 amino acids. Germline V gene data show CDR1 as MNHEY and CDR2 as SMNVEV (reference sequence). The CDR3 bases are TGTGCCAGCAGGGCTCTGGAAAGGGCCCAGGGGGTAGGGGAGACCCAGTACTTC. Its translation is CASRALERAQGVGETQYF.

The CDR3 DNA is TGCAGTGCTAACTACCAGGGACAGGGGGTGTATGAGCAGTTCTTC. As protein: CSANYQGQGVYEQFF. The V gene is TRBV20-1, the J gene TRBJ2-1; 11 bases are a match to TRBD1. CDR1 and CDR2 (germline): DFQATT, SNEGSKA (reference sequence). This CDR3 has 15 amino acids. Trimming at V came to 4 bases and at J to 8 bases, leaving 10 bases not matched to a gene.

The chain recombines TRBV20-1 with TRBJ2-7, with a possible D match to TRBD1 (6 bases). V dropped 3 bases and J dropped 1 base, with 10 bases sitting between them. Germline assignment: CDR1 DFQATT and CDR2 SNEGSKA (reference sequence). The CDR3 has 13 residues. The DNA of the CDR3 is TGCAGTGCTAGGAGTGACAGGTCCTACGAGCAGTACTTC. This encodes CSARSDRSYEQYF.

The V and J genes are TRBV20-1 and TRBJ2-5; D ambiguous. Germline V CDR1 and CDR2: DFQATT, SNEGSKA (reference sequence). This CDR3 is built from 13 residues. V shed 2 bases and J shed 4 bases, with 11 bases lying between them. This chain's CDR3 is CSARNALRETQYF. For the CDR3, the DNA is TGCAGTGCTAGAAATGCTTTGAGAGAGACCCAGTACTTC.

This clonotype was seen once. V gene TRBV27 combines with J gene TRBJ1-2; possibly TRBD1 for D (5 bases). Germline lookup yields CDR1 MNHEY and CDR2 SMNVEV (reference sequence). V was trimmed by 5 bases and J by 8 bases, leaving 18 bases between them. CDR3 size: 14 residues. CDR3: CASSPEGPGYGYTF. The CDR3 DNA is TGTGCCAGCAGTCCCGAGGGACCGGGCTACGGCTACACCTTC.

The V call is TRBV27, the J call TRBJ2-6, with a possible D match to TRBD1 (6 bases). This CDR3 comprises 14 residues. The germline V and J ends were trimmed by 10 bases and 0 bases, with 10 bases remaining between them. Germline V gene lookup returns CDR1 MNHEY and CDR2 SMNVEV (reference sequence). The CDR3 protein is CAKQGCSGANVLTF. The CDR3 nucleotides read TGTGCCAAACAGGGCTGCTCTGGGGCCAACGTCCTGACTTTC.

V usage is TRBV7-2 and J usage is TRBJ1-2, with no clear D. Trimming took 2 bases from V and 8 from J, leaving 12 bases between them. Germline loops: CDR1 SGHTA, CDR2 FQGNSA. The CDR3 extends over 13 amino acids. The CDR3 is CASSLYAGYGYTF. The DNA of the CDR3 is TGTGCCAGCAGCTTATACGCAGGTTACGGCTACACCTTC. Filled out from reference TRBV7-2 and TRBJ1-2, the complete variable domain reads GAGVSQSPSNKVTEKGKDVELRCDPISGHTALYWYRQSLGQGLEFLIYFQGNSAPDKSGLPSDRFSAERTGGSVSTLTIQRTQQEDSAVYLCASSLYAGYGYTFGSGTRLTVV.

CDR3 in DNA: TGTGCCAGCAGCTTAGGGCAGGACTATGGCTACACCTTC. Translation gives CASSLGQDYGYTF. The J gene is TRBJ1-2, the V gene TRBV7-6, with D unclear. The V gene lost 1 base and the J gene lost 3 bases, with 6 bases spanning the gap. Per germline, CDR1 SGHVS and CDR2 FNYEAQ. The CDR3 is 13 amino acids.

The chain employs TRBV20-1 and TRBJ1-1; 7 bases align to TRBD1. CDR1 is DFQATT, CDR2 SNEGSKA, per germline (reference sequence). The CDR3 length is 11 residues. V was clipped by 6 bases and J by 10 bases; unmatched bases: 8. As DNA, the CDR3 is TGCAGTGCCCTTAGACAGGGCACAGCTTTCTTT. It translates to CSALRQGTAFF.

The chain is built from TRBV27 and TRBJ1-2, with 9 bases matching TRBD1. The V gene end was trimmed by 0 bases and the J gene end by 7 bases; junction bases not matched to a gene: 6. The germline CDR1 and CDR2 sequences are MNHEY and SMNVEV (reference sequence). The CDR3 extends over 15 amino acids. CDR3 nucleotide sequence: TGTGCCAGCAGTTTATCTTGGACAGGGGTAGGTGGCTACACCTTC. Translation gives CASSLSWTGVGGYTF.